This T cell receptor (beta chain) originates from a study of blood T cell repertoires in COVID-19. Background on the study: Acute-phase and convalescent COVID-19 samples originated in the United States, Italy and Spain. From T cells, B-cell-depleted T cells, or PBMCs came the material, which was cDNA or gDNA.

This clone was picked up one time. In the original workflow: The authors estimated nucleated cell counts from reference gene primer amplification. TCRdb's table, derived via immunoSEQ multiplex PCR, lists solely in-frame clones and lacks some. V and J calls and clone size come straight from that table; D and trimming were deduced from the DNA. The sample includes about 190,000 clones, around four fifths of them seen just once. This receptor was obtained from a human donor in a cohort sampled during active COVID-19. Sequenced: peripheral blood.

CDR3 DNA: TGTGCCAGCATTACAGCGGGCTTTCCTGTGGGCTCCTACAATGAGCAGTTCTTC. Translated, it gives CASITAGFPVGSYNEQFF. The chain links TRBV28 to TRBJ2-1; tentative D call: TRBD2 (6 bases). The CDR3 sequence is 18 residues long. Per germline, CDR1 MDHEN and CDR2 SYDVKM. The V and J ends lost 7 bases and 0 bases respectively, with 22 bases between them.